This T cell receptor beta chain is drawn from a study of T cell responses to AZD1222 COVID-19 vaccine. V lost 2 bases to trimming and J lost 9 bases; unmatched junction nucleotides: 7. The CDR3 has 15 amino acids. CDR1 is WNHNN, CDR2 SYGVQD, per germline (reference sequence). Here immunoSEQ multiplex PCR was the method, and the copy in TCRdb shows in-frame clones only, minus some. The sample lists some 120,000 clones; 80% to 90% were seen once. The sequencing here drew on peripheral blood, taken on day 0 of MenACWY control vaccination. This rearrangement joins TRBV10-1 to TRBJ2-1; TRBD1 matches at 10 bases. This TCR was sampled from an adult in good health. The DNA for the CDR3 is TGCGCCAGCAGTGAGGGGAGGACAGGGGGTGGTGAGCAGTTCTTC. Protein sequence: CASSEGRTGGGEQFF.